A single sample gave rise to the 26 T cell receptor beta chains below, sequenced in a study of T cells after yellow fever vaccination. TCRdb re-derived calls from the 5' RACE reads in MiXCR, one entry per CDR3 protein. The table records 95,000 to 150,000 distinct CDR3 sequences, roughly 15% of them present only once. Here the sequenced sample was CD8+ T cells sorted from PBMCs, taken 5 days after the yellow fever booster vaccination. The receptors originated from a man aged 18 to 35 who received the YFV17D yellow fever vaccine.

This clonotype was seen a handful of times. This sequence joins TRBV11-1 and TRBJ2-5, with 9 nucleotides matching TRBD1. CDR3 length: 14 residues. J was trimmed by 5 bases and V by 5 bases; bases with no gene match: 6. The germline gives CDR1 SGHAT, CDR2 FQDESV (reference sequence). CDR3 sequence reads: CASSPDRGRETQYF. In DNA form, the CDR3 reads TGTGCCAGCAGCCCGGACAGGGGACGGGAGACCCAGTACTTC.

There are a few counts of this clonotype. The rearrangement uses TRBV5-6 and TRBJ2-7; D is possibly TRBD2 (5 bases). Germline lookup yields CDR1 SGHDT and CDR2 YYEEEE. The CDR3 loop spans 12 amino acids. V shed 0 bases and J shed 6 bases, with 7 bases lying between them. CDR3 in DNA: TGTGCCAGCAGCTTGGGGGCGGGCGAGCAGTACTTC. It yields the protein CASSLGAGEQYF. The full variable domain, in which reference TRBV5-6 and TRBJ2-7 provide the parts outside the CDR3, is DAGVTQSPTHLIKTRGQQVTLRCSPKSGHDTVSWYQQALGQGPQFIFQYYEEEERQRGNFPDRFSGHQFPNYSSELNVNALLLGDSALYLCASSLGAGEQYFGPGTRLTVT.

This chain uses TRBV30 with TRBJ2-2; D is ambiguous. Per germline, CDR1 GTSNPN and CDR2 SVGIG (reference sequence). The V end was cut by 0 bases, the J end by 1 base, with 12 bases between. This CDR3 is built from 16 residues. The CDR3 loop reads CAWSVSATLNTGELFF. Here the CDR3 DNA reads TGTGCCTGGAGTGTATCTGCTACCTTGAACACCGGGGAGCTGTTTTTT.

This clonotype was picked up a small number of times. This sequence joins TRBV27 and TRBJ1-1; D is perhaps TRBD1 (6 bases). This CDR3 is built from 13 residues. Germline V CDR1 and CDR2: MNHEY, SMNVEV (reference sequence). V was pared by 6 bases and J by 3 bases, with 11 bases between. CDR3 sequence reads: CASSPRGDTEAFF. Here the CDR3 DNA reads TGTGCCAGCAGCCCAAGGGGGGACACTGAAGCTTTCTTT.

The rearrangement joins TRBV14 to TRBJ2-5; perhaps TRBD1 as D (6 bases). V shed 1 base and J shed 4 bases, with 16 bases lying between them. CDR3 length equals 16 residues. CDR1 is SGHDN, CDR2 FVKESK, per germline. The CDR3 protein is CASSQAGQGSRETQYF. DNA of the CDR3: TGTGCCAGCAGCCAAGCGGGGCAGGGGAGTCGAGAGACCCAGTACTTC.

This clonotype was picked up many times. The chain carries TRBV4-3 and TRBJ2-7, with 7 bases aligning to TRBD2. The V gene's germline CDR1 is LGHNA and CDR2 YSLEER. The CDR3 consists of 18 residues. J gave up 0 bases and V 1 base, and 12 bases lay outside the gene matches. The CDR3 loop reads CASSQGVGREGFSYEQYF. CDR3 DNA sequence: TGCGCCAGCAGCCAAGGTGTCGGCAGGGAGGGATTCTCCTACGAGCAGTACTTC.

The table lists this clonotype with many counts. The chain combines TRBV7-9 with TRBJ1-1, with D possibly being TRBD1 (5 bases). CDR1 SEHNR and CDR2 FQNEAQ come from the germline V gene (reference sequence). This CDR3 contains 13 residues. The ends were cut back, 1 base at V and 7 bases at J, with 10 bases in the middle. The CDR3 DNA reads TGTGCCAGCAGCTTAGTCAGGGCACATGAAGCTTTCTTT. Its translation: CASSLVRAHEAFF.

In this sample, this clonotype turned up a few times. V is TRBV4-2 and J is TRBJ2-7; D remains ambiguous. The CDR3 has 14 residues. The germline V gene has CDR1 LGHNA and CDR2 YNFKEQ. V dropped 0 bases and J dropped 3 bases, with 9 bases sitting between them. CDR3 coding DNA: TGTGCCAGCAGCCAAGATAAAGCCAGCTACGAGCAGTACTTC. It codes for CASSQDKASYEQYF.

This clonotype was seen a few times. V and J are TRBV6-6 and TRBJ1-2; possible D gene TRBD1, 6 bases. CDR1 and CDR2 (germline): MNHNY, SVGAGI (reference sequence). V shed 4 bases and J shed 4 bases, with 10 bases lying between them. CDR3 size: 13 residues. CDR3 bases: TGTGCCAGCAGTTCAACAGGGAGCTATGGCTACACCTTC. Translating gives CASSSTGSYGYTF.

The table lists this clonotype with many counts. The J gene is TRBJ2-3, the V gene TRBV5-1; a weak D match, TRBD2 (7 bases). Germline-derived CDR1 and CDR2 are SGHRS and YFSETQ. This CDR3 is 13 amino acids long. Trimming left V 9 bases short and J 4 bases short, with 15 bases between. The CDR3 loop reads CATAGGPADTQYF. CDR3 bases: TGCGCCACAGCCGGGGGGCCTGCAGATACGCAGTATTTT.

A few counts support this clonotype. CDR3 amino acids: CSVEDHVYGYTF. DNA of the CDR3: TGCAGCGTTGAAGATCACGTGTATGGCTACACCTTC. This chain connects TRBV29-1 to TRBJ1-2; D unclear. From germline, CDR1 is SQVTM and CDR2 ANQGSEA. Trimming left V 0 bases short and J 5 bases short, with 7 bases between. The CDR3 runs 12 residues. Drawing the rest from reference TRBV29-1 and TRBJ1-2, the complete variable domain is SAVISQKPSRDICQRGTSLTIQCQVDSQVTMMFWYRQQPGQSLTLIATANQGSEATYESGFVIDKFPISRPNLTFSTLTVSNMSPEDSSIYLCSVEDHVYGYTFGSGTRLTVV.

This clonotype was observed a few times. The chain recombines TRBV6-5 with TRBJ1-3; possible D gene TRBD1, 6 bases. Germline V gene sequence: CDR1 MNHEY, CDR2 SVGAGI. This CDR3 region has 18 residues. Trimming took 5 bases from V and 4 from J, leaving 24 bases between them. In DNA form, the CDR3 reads TGTGCCAGCAGTAGAGATCCCACGCTGGGGGCGTCAGGAAACACCATATATTTT. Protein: CASSRDPTLGASGNTIYF.

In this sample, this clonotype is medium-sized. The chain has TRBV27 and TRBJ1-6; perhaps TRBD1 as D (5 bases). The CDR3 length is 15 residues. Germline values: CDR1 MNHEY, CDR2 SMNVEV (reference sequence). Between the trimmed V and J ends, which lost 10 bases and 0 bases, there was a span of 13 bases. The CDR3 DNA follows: TGTGCCACGGGGGGGAAAGCCTCCTATAATTCACCCCTCCACTTT. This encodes CATGGKASYNSPLHF.

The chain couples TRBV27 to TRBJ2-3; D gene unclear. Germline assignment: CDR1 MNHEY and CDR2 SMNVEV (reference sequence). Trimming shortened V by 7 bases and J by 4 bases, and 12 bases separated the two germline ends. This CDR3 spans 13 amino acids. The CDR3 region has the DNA TGTGCCAGCAAGGTCTTTGAATCAGATACGCAGTATTTT. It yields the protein CASKVFESDTQYF.

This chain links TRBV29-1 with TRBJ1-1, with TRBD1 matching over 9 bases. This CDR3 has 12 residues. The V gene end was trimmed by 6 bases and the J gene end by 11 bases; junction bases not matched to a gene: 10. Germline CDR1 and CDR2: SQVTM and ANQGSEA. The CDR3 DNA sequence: TGCAGCGTGGACAGGGGACATGAAGGGGCTTTCTTT. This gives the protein CSVDRGHEGAFF.

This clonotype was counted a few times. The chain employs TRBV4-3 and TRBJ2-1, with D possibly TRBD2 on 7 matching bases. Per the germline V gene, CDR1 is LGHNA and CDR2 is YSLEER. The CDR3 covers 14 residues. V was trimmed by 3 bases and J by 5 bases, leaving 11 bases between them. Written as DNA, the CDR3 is TGCGCCAGCAGCCACAGCGGGGACAACAATGAGCAGTTCTTC. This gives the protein CASSHSGDNNEQFF.

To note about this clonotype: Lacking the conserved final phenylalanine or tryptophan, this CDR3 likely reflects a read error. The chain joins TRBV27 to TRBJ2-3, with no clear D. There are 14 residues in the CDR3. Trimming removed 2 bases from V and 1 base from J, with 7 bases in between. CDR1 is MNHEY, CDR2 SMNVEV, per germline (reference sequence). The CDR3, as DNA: TGTGCCAGCAGTTTACTGTTAGGCACAGATACGCAGTATCTT. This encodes CASSLLLGTDTQYL.

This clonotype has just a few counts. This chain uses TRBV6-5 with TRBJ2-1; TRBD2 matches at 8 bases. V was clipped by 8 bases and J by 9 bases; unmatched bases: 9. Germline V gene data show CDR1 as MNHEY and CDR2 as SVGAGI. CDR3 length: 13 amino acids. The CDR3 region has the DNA TGTGCCAGCGCGTCTTTTGCGGGGGGTGAGCAGTTCTTC. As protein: CASASFAGGEQFF.

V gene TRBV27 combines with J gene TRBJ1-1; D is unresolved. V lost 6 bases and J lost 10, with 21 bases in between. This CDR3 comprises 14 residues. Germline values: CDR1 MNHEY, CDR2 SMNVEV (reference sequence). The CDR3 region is CASSHAGLGSGAFF. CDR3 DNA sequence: TGTGCCAGCAGCCACGCAGGTTTGGGGTCTGGAGCTTTCTTT.

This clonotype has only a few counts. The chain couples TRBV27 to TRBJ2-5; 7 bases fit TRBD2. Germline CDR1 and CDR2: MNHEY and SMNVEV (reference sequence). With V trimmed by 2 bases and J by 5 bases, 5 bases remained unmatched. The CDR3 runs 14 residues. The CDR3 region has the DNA TGTGCCAGCAGTTTAGGGGGGGGAGAGGAGACCCAGTACTTC. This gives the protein CASSLGGGEETQYF.

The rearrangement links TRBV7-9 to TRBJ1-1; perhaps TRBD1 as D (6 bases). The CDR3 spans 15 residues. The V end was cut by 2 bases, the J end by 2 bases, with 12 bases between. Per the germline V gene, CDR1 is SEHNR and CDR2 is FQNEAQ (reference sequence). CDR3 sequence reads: CASSLTARGNTEAFF. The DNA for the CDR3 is TGTGCCAGCAGCTTAACGGCCAGGGGTAACACTGAAGCTTTCTTT.

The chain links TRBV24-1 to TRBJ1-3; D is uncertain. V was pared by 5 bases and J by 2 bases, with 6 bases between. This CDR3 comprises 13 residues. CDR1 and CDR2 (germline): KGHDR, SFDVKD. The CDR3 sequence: CATSAGPGNTIYF. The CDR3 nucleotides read TGTGCCACCAGTGCTGGCCCTGGAAACACCATATATTTT.

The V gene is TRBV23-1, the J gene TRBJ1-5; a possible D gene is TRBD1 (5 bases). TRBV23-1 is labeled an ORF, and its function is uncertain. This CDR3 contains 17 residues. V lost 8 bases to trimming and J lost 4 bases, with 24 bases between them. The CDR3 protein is CASLDGGRAHNNQPQHF. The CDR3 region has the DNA TGCGCCAGCCTAGATGGGGGTCGGGCTCACAATAATCAGCCCCAGCATTTT.

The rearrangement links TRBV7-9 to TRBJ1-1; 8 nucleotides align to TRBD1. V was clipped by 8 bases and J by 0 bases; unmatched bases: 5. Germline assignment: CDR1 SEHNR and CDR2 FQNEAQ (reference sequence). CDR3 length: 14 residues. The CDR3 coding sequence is TGTGCCAGCTTTGGGGACAGGTTGAACACTGAAGCTTTCTTT. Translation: CASFGDRLNTEAFF.

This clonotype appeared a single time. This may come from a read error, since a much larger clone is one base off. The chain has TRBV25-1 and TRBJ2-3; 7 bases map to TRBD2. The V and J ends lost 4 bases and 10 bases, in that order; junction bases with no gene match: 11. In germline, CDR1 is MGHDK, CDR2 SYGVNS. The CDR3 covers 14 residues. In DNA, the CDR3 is TGTGCCAGCAGTGGGGCCCTTTCAGGGAGGGCGCAGTATTTT. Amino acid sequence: CASSGALSGRAQYF.

This chain's CDR3 is CASSSRLAGDNEQFF. CDR3 in DNA: TGTGCCAGCAGCTCTAGACTAGCGGGGGACAATGAGCAGTTCTTC. This chain links TRBV7-9 with TRBJ2-1; 12 nucleotides match TRBD2. CDR1 and CDR2 (germline): SEHNR, FQNEAQ (reference sequence). V trimming: 4 bases; J trimming: 5 bases; junction bases outside the gene matches: 3. CDR3 size: 15 residues.